These 25 T cell receptor beta chains share one sample of origin, sequenced in a study of a mutant IDH1 vaccine in newly diagnosed glioma. Assay used: immunoSEQ multiplex PCR; TCRdb lists only in-frame clones, some missing. This table has approximately 35,000 clones, approximately 88% appearing once. As for time point: week 23, last vaccination. Vaccination used 300 ug of mutant IDH1 20-mer peptide per dose, with topical imiquimod. These receptors are not linked to any known antigen. Source: PBMCs, taken from a glioma patient whose treatment included an IDH1 peptide vaccine. The receptors originated from a man aged 35-49 years with glioma.

The chain uses TRBV12-5 and TRBJ2-5; 12 nucleotides align to TRBD1. This CDR3 spans 18 amino acids. The trim removed 3 bases at V and 3 bases at J, leaving 11 bases unmatched. Germline lookup yields CDR1 LGHNT and CDR2 FRNRAP. Here the CDR3 reads CASGFSSTGTGGEETQYF. The CDR3 DNA reads TGTGCTAGTGGTTTCTCCTCCACCGGGACAGGGGGCGAAGAGACCCAGTACTTC.

This clone was observed a single time. The junction departs from germline at one end; a sequencing error may be responsible. The CDR3 bases are TGTGCCAGCACCTCCAGTGACAGCACAAACACCATGTATTTT. Translating gives CASTSSDSTNTMYF. The chain has TRBV6-5 and TRBJ1-3; TRBD1 might be the D (5 bases). The CDR3 spans 14 residues. CDR1 and CDR2 (germline): MNHEY, SVGAGI.

The genes are TRBV4-3 and TRBJ2-5; TRBD2 matches at 7 bases. CDR3 length equals 14 residues. V trimming: 1 base; J trimming: 9 bases; junction bases outside the gene matches: 8. Germline V gives CDR1 LGHNA, CDR2 YSLEER. The CDR3 nucleotides read TGCGCCAGCAGCCAAGCGAGGTCGGGAGGAGCCCAGTACTTC. Amino acid sequence: CASSQARSGGAQYF.

The V gene is TRBV14, the J gene TRBJ2-7; TRBD2 aligns across 15 bases. Germline CDR1 and CDR2: SGHDN and FVKESK. The ends lost 1 base at V and 7 bases at J; junction bases unmatched: 5. This CDR3 region has 16 residues. CDR3 residues: CASSQVVGLAGGEQYF. The CDR3 DNA reads TGTGCCAGCAGCCAAGTAGTCGGACTAGCGGGAGGGGAGCAGTACTTC. Looking up the rest from reference TRBV14 and TRBJ2-7 gives the full variable domain: EAGVTQFPSHSVIEKGQTVTLRCDPISGHDNLYWYRRVMGKEIKFLLHFVKESKQDESGMPNNRFLAERTGGTYSTLKVQPAELEDSGVYFCASSQVVGLAGGEQYFGPGTRLTVT.

J is TRBJ2-1 and V is TRBV11-2; 7 bases are shared with TRBD2. The trim removed 4 bases at V and 7 bases at J, leaving 7 bases unmatched. The CDR3 totals 14 residues. Germline-derived CDR1 and CDR2 are SGHAT and FQNNGV. The CDR3, as DNA: TGTGCCAGCAGCTCTCGGAGCGGGAAAAATGAGCAGTTCTTC. It translates to CASSSRSGKNEQFF.

The V and J genes are TRBV6-1 and TRBJ2-3, with TRBD2 matching 10 bases. Germline loops: CDR1 MNHNS, CDR2 SASEGT. With V trimmed by 1 base and J by 9 bases, 13 bases remained unmatched. This CDR3 spans 17 amino acids. This CDR3 is CASSEVGASGRLNTQYF. Here the CDR3 DNA reads TGTGCCAGCAGTGAAGTAGGGGCTAGCGGGAGATTGAACACGCAGTATTTT.

This clone has only a few counts. The chain combines TRBV6-1 with TRBJ1-2; 9 positions match TRBD1. The CDR3 totals 15 residues. With 3 bases clipped from V and 1 base from J, the junction kept 3 bases outside the gene matches. In germline, CDR1 is MNHNS, CDR2 SASEGT. The CDR3 is CASSEGTGRNYGYTF. The CDR3 nucleotides are TGTGCCAGCAGTGAGGGGACAGGGCGTAACTATGGCTACACCTTC.

The V and J genes are TRBV21-1 and TRBJ2-2; the DNA was not compared with TRBD2, the D call given in the table. TRBV21-1 constitutes a pseudogene. This CDR3 region has 12 residues. DNA for the CDR3: TGTGCCAGCAGCCCTAGCACCGGGGAGCTGTTTTTT. It yields the protein CASSPSTGELFF.

J is TRBJ1-2 and V is TRBV9; tentatively, D is TRBD1 (5 bases). V dropped 4 bases and J dropped 7 bases, with 14 bases sitting between them. Germline-derived CDR1 and CDR2 are SGDLS and YYNGEE. CDR3 length equals 13 residues. The CDR3 is CASSRGETVGYTF. CDR3 bases: TGTGCCAGCAGCCGTGGGGAGACAGTTGGCTACACCTTC.

This chain joins TRBV5-1 and TRBJ1-3; D unresolved. V lost 2 bases and J 0 bases, leaving 9 bases between the germline ends. Per the germline V gene, CDR1 is SGHRS and CDR2 is YFSETQ. This CDR3 is 15 amino acids long. CDR3 residues: CASSFLGISGNTIYF. The CDR3 region has the DNA TGCGCCAGCAGCTTTCTCGGGATCTCTGGAAACACCATATATTTT.

This sequence joins TRBV5-6 and TRBJ2-1; 12 nucleotides line up with TRBD2. CDR3 length equals 19 residues. Germline CDR1 SGHDT, CDR2 YYEEEE. J gave up 0 bases and V 3 bases, and 10 bases lay outside the gene matches. CDR3 amino acids: CASSSTGTSGFSSYNEQFF. Here the CDR3 DNA reads TGTGCCAGCAGCTCGACCGGGACTAGCGGGTTCAGCTCCTACAATGAGCAGTTCTTC.

The sample holds one count of this clone. The J gene is TRBJ2-3, the V gene TRBV5-1, with 7 bases lining up with TRBD1. Per germline, CDR1 SGHRS and CDR2 YFSETQ. V shed 0 bases and J 1 base; nucleotides not matched to a gene: 2. The CDR3 runs 15 residues. This chain's CDR3 is CASSLGDRGTDTQYF. CDR3 in DNA: TGCGCCAGCAGCTTGGGGGACAGAGGCACAGATACGCAGTATTTT.

This clone was counted a single time. The chain's CDR3 is CASVGDSNQPQHF. As DNA, the CDR3 is TGTGCCAGTGTAGGGGATAGCAATCAGCCCCAGCATTTT. The chain joins TRBV19 to TRBJ1-5; possibly TRBD1 for D (5 bases). CDR1 and CDR2 from the germline V gene are LNHDA and SQIVND (reference sequence). This CDR3 comprises 13 residues. V lost 8 bases to trimming and J lost 0 bases, with 8 bases between them.

The CDR3: CASSLTDSYEQYF. For the CDR3, the DNA is TGTGCCAGCAGCTTAACAGACTCCTACGAGCAGTACTTC. The rearrangement joins TRBV7-6 to TRBJ2-7; the D is unclear. CDR1 and CDR2 from the germline V gene are SGHVS and FNYEAQ. CDR3 size: 13 residues. The V gene lost 2 bases and the J gene lost 0 bases, with 5 bases spanning the gap.

This clone was seen just once. The chain couples TRBV4-3 to TRBJ2-1; 12 bases align to TRBD2. Germline V lookup: CDR1 LGHNA, CDR2 YSLEER. Trimming removed 0 bases from V and 5 bases from J; junction bases left unmatched: 2. There are 16 residues in the CDR3. CDR3 amino acids: CASSQELAGGNNEQFF. In DNA form, the CDR3 reads TGCGCCAGCAGCCAAGAGCTAGCGGGAGGGAACAATGAGCAGTTCTTC.

The J gene is TRBJ2-2, the V gene TRBV28; D gene ambiguous. The CDR3 covers 12 residues. Germline V CDR1 and CDR2: MDHEN, SYDVKM. CDR3 amino acids: CPCASPSGELFF. The CDR3 DNA sequence: TGTCCATGTGCCAGCCCCAGCGGGGAGCTGTTTTTT.

V gene TRBV11-2 combines with J gene TRBJ1-1; 10 nucleotides line up with TRBD1. The junction had 6 bases not matched to a gene; V was cut back by 4 bases and J by 1 base. The CDR3 length is 16 residues. Germline loops: CDR1 SGHAT, CDR2 FQNNGV. For the CDR3, the DNA is TGTGCCAGCAGCTGGGAGACAGGGGGCCCGAACACTGAAGCTTTCTTT. This codes for CASSWETGGPNTEAFF.

This chain links TRBV19 with TRBJ1-2; 12 nucleotides line up with TRBD1. Germline lookup yields CDR1 LNHDA and CDR2 SQIVND (reference sequence). J lost 3 bases, V lost 8 bases, and 10 bases had no gene match. This CDR3 has 16 residues. The CDR3 DNA reads TGTGCCAGTCGCACTCCGGGGACAGGGGGCTACTATGGCTACACCTTC. Translating gives CASRTPGTGGYYGYTF.

The genes are TRBV19 and TRBJ1-5; the D is unclear. This CDR3 has 18 residues. Between the trimmed V and J ends, which lost 5 bases and 0 bases, there was a span of 20 bases. CDR1 LNHDA and CDR2 SQIVND come from the germline V gene (reference sequence). CDR3 nucleotides: TGTGCCAGTAGTGTCATGGGCCCATCCACCTATAGCAATCAGCCCCAGCATTTT. Its protein product is CASSVMGPSTYSNQPQHF. Full variable domain (missing parts from reference TRBV19 and TRBJ1-5): DGGITQSPKYLFRKEGQNVTLSCEQNLNHDAMYWYRQDPGQGLRLIYYSQIVNDFQKGDIAEGYSVSREKKESFPLTVTSAQKNPTAFYLCASSVMGPSTYSNQPQHFGDGTRLSIL.

The chain is built from TRBV5-1 and TRBJ1-2, with unresolved D. From germline, CDR1 is SGHRS and CDR2 YFSETQ. This CDR3 spans 13 amino acids. The germline V and J ends were trimmed by 0 bases and 4 bases, with 7 bases remaining between them. The CDR3 loop reads CASSLAGFYGYTF. CDR3 bases: TGCGCCAGCAGCTTGGCCGGGTTCTATGGCTACACCTTC.

The V gene is TRBV5-1, the J gene TRBJ2-5, with 7 bases aligning to TRBD1. The CDR3 has 15 residues. V trimming: 3 bases; J trimming: 7 bases; junction bases outside the gene matches: 12. Germline V gene lookup returns CDR1 SGHRS and CDR2 YFSETQ. The CDR3 DNA is TGCGCCAGCAGCTACGCAACAGGGGTCGAGGGGACCCAGTACTTC. Protein sequence: CASSYATGVEGTQYF.

The chain employs TRBV4-3 and TRBJ2-1; D is perhaps TRBD1 (6 bases). The V gene lost 4 bases and the J gene lost 6 bases, with 16 bases spanning the gap. The CDR3 loop spans 15 amino acids. Germline CDR1 LGHNA, CDR2 YSLEER. The CDR3 sequence: CASSLGTHGVNEQFF. The CDR3 DNA reads TGCGCCAGCAGCCTCGGGACACACGGGGTCAATGAGCAGTTCTTC.

The J gene is TRBJ1-4, the V gene TRBV5-6, with D unresolved. The CDR3 has 15 residues. With 0 bases removed from V and 0 bases from J, the gap between germline ends came to 6 bases. CDR1 is SGHDT, CDR2 YYEEEE, per germline. The CDR3 coding sequence is TGTGCCAGCAGCTTGGTCGGGTCAACTAATGAAAAACTGTTTTTT. Encoded protein: CASSLVGSTNEKLFF.

The chain joins TRBV5-6 to TRBJ1-2; no clear D gene. Germline V lookup: CDR1 SGHDT, CDR2 YYEEEE. This CDR3 comprises 15 residues. The ends were cut back, 4 bases at V and 5 bases at J, with 18 bases in the middle. As DNA, the CDR3 is TGTGCCAGCAGCCCGGGCGCGAACCCGACGTATGGCTACACCTTC. It encodes CASSPGANPTYGYTF.

CDR3 DNA sequence: TGTGCCAGCAGTCGACAGGGGGCCGGGGAGCTGTTTTTT. This codes for CASSRQGAGELFF. This chain links TRBV11-2 with TRBJ2-2; 9 nucleotides match TRBD1. The CDR3 covers 13 residues. Germline V gene data show CDR1 as SGHAT and CDR2 as FQNNGV. The trim removed 6 bases at V and 6 bases at J, leaving 2 bases unmatched.